A selection of T cell receptor beta chains follows, all from one sample in a study of prognosis after radiotherapy for stage I lung cancer. TCRdb ran MiXCR on the multiplex PCR reads and lists one entry per CDR3 protein. This table has around 18,000 distinct CDR3 sequences, over 25% appearing once. The starting material was PBMCs, obtained before or after stereotactic body radiation therapy (not recorded which). The receptors were gathered from a donor aged 50 or older with non-small cell lung cancer. CDR3s include the opening cysteine and the closing phenylalanine or tryptophan. Fields, in order: V gene, D gene, J gene, clone size, CDR3 DNA, CDR3 protein. A D gene is named only where the DNA matches it firmly. Where a row states a size, it is once, few, many or the class of an expanded clone; other rows omit it.

>TRBV6-2/TRBV6-3|TRBD2|TRBJ2-1|NA
TGTGCAAGCAGCTGTAGCGGGGCCTACAATGAGCAGTTCTTC
CASSCSGAYNEQFF
>TRBV20-1|NA|TRBJ2-1|NA
TGCAGTGCTAGAGAGCAAGCGCGAAATGAGCAGTTCTTT
CSAREQARNEQFF
>TRBV4-1|NA|TRBJ2-2|few
TGCGCCAGCAGCCAAGCCGCAGGGGGGAGCAGCACCGGGGAGCTGCTTTTT
CASSQAAGGSSTGELLF
>TRBV18|TRBD2|TRBJ2-3|many
TGTGCCAGCTCACCAGGGGTCCCTGGACTAGCAATAGGTACGCAGTATTTT
CASSPGVPGLAIGTQYF
>TRBV29-1|TRBD2|TRBJ2-1|NA
TGCAGCTTTGAAATGCCTAGCGGGAGTTTTTACAATGAGCAGTTCTTC
CSFEMPSGSFYNEQFF
>TRBV5-1|NA|TRBJ2-3|many
TGCGCCAGCAGCACCGGACAGTTAGCTTCTAGCACAGATACGCAGTATTTT
CASSTGQLASSTDTQYF
>TRBV28|NA|TRBJ2-7|many
TGTGCCAGCAGTTTATACGGGAGCAGTTCCGAGCAGTACTTC
CASSLYGSSSEQYF
>TRBV29-1|NA|TRBJ2-2|many
TGCAGCGTTGCGGGGAACACCGGGGAGCTGTTTTTT
CSVAGNTGELFF
>TRBV20-1|NA|TRBJ2-1|many
TGCAGTGCTAGAGATCCATTCGGCGCCTTCTACAATGAGCAGTTCTTC
CSARDPFGAFYNEQFF
>TRBV4-2|NA|TRBJ1-4|many
TGTGCCAGCAGCCAAAGTTGGGCTAGGAGGGCCGACGCTGAAAAACTGTTTTTT
CASSQSWARRADAEKLFF
>TRBV6-1|NA|TRBJ1-4|NA
TGTGCCAGCAGTCTGAGATACAGGTTTGCAACTAATGAAAAACTGTTTTTC
CASSLRYRFATNEKLFF
>TRBV11-3|NA|TRBJ2-2|NA
TGTGCCAACACCTCGAGGGCCCAGGGAACCCGGGAGCTGTTTTTT
CANTSRAQGTRELFF
>TRBV7-8|NA|TRBJ1-1|many
TGTGCCAGCAGCCCCGGTGGAGGGCGGATCGCTTTCTTT
CASSPGGGRIAFF
>TRBV18|NA|TRBJ2-3|many
TGTGCCAGCTCACCATCATTCGCTAGCACAGATACGCAGTATTTT
CASSPSFASTDTQYF
>TRBV20-1|NA|TRBJ2-7|NA
TGCAGCGCCGTCCTGATGCATCCCTACGAGCAGTACTTC
CSAVLMHPYEQYF
>TRBV5-4|NA|TRBJ1-1|many
TGTGCCAGCAGCATGGGACAACGGAACACTGAAGCTTTCTTT
CASSMGQRNTEAFF
>TRBV28|NA|TRBJ1-6|NA
TGTGCCAGTAGTCCCCAATATAATTCACCAATCCACTTT
CASSPQYNSPIHF
>TRBV28|TRBD1|TRBJ1-6|medium-sized
TGTGCCAGCAGTTTGTCACAGGGGGCGACACCCCTCCACTTT
CASSLSQGATPLHF
>TRBV7-9|TRBD2|TRBJ2-7|many
TGTGCCAGCAGCTTAAGTCTAGCGGGAGCCGAGCAGTACTTC
CASSLSLAGAEQYF
>TRBV3-1|NA|TRBJ2-6|few
TGTGCCAGCAGCCAAGATGGAGGAGTTGGGGCCAACGTCCTGACTTTC
CASSQDGGVGANVLTF
>TRBV5-1|NA|TRBJ1-1|NA
TGCGCCAGCAGCGCCACAGCGAACACTGAAGCTTTCTTT
CASSATANTEAFF
>TRBV6-4|TRBD2|TRBJ2-7|many
TGTGCCAGCAGTTACTCGCCTAGCGGGAGGGGGGTGGGCGAGCAGTACTTC
CASSYSPSGRGVGEQYF
>TRBV7-6|NA|TRBJ2-1|many
TGTGCCAGCAGCTTAGGGAGGCGATGGACAGACGATAATGAGCAGTTCTTC
CASSLGRRWTDDNEQFF
>TRBV3-1|TRBD2|TRBJ2-7|many
TGTGCCAGCAGCCCAGGGCGGGGGGAGCAGTACTTC
CASSPGRGEQYF
>TRBV12-3/TRBV12-4|TRBD1|TRBJ2-3|medium-sized
TGTGCCAGCGCTGGGACAGGGGCCGTCGCAGATACGCAGTATTTT
CASAGTGAVADTQYF
>TRBV7-2|NA|TRBJ2-5|NA
TGTGCCAGCAGCAGTGGGGTGGAGACCCAGTACTTC
CASSSGVETQYF
>TRBV3-1|NA|TRBJ1-2|many
TGTGCCAGCAGCAACCGGGACGCACTCTATGGCTACACCTTC
CASSNRDALYGYTF
>TRBV11-3|NA|TRBJ1-3|many
TGTGCCAGCAGCGTCCACACAGGGATACCTGGAAACACCATATATTTT
CASSVHTGIPGNTIYF
>TRBV20-1|TRBD2|TRBJ2-4|many
TGCAGTGCTCTAGCGGGAGCCAAAAACATTCAGTACTTC
CSALAGAKNIQYF
>TRBV28|TRBD2|TRBJ2-1|NA
TGTGCCAGCGAATCAGGACTAGCAGCAATCTACAATGAGCAGTTCTTC
CASESGLAAIYNEQFF
>TRBV10-3|NA|TRBJ2-7|many
TGTGCCATCAGTCAAAACTACGAGCAGTACTTC
CAISQNYEQYF
>TRBV6-1|NA|TRBJ1-5|many
TGTGCCAGCAGTGAAGGCTTCGTGGTTGGTCTAACCCTCACTCAGCCCCAGCATTTT
CASSEGFVVGLTLTQPQHF
>TRBV10-3|TRBD1|TRBJ1-1|NA
TGTGCCAACAGTGAGTCAAAAGGTTTGGACAGGGGGGACACTGAAGCTTTCTTT
CANSESKGLDRGDTEAFF
>TRBV27|NA|TRBJ2-7|NA
TGTGCCAGCAGTTATGGGGTTGTCCCTGACGTGAAAGCCGTGTACGAGCAGTACTTC
CASSYGVVPDVKAVYEQYF
>TRBV4-3|NA|TRBJ2-2|many
TGCGCCAGCAGCCAAGATCAGGTGGGAGTTACCACCGGGGAGCTGTTTTTT
CASSQDQVGVTTGELFF